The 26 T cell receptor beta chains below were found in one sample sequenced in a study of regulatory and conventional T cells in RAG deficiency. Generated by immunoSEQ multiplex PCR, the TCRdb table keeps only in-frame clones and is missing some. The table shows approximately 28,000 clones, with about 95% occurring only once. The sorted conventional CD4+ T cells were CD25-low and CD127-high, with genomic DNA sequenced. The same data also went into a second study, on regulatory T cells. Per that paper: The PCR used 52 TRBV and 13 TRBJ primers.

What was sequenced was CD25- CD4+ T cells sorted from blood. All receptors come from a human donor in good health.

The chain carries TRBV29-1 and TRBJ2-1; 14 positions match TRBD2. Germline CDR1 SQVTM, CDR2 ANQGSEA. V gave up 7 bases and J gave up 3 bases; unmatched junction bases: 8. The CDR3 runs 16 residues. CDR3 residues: CSAGLAGGSVYNEQFF. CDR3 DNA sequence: TGCAGCGCCGGACTAGCGGGGGGTTCGGTCTACAATGAGCAGTTCTTC.

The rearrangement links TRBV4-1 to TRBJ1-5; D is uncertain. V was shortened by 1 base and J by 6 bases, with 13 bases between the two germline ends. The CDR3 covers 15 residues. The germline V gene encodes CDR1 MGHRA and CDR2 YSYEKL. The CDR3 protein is CASSQGLGGFQPQHF. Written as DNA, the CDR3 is TGCGCCAGCAGCCAAGGATTGGGAGGATTTCAGCCCCAGCATTTT.

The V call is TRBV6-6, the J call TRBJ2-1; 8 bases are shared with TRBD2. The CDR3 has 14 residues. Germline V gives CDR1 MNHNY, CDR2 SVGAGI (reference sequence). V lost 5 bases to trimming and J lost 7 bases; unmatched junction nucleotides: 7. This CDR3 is CASSPGGKVNEQFF. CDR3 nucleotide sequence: TGTGCCAGCAGTCCGGGGGGGAAGGTAAATGAGCAGTTCTTC.

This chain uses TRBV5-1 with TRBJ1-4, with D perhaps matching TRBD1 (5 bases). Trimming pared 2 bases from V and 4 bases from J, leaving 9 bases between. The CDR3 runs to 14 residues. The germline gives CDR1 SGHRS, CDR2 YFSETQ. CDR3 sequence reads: CASSFRALNEKLFF. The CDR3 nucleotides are TGCGCCAGCAGCTTCAGGGCCCTTAATGAAAAACTGTTTTTT.

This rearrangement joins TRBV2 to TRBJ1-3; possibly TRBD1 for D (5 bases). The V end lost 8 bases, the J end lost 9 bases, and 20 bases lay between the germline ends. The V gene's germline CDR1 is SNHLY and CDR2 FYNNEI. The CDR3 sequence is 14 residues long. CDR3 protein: CASSTEALVGTIYF. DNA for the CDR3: TGTGCCAGCTCGACAGAGGCGCTGGTCGGCACCATATATTTT. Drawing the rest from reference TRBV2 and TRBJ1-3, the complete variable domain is EPEVTQTPSHQVTQMGQEVILRCVPISNHLYFYWYRQILGQKVEFLVSFYNNEISEKSEIFDDQFSVERPDGSNFTLKIRSTKLEDSAMYFCASSTEALVGTIYFGEGSWLTVV.

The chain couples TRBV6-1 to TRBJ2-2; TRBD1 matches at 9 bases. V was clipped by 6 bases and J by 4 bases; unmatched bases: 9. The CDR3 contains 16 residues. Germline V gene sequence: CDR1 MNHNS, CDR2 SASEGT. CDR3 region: CASRERGQGRTGELFF. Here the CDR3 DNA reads TGTGCCAGCAGGGAAAGGGGACAGGGACGCACCGGGGAGCTGTTTTTT.

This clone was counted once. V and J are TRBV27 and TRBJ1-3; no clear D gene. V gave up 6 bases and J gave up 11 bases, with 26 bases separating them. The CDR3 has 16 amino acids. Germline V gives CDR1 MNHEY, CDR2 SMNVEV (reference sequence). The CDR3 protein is CASSPAGRSSLEAIYF. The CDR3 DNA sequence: TGTGCCAGCAGCCCCGCCGGACGATCTTCTCTGGAGGCCATATATTTT.

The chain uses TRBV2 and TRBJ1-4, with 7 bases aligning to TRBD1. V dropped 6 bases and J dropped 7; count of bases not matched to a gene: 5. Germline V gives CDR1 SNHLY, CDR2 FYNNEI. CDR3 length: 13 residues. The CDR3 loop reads CASSVNRGEKLFF. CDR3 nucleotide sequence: TGTGCCAGCAGCGTCAACAGGGGTGAAAAACTGTTTTTT.

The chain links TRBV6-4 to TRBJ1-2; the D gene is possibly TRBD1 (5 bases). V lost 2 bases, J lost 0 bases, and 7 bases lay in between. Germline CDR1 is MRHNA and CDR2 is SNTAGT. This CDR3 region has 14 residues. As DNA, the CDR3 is TGTGCCAGCAGTGACGGAGGGGCTAACTATGGCTACACCTTC. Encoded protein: CASSDGGANYGYTF.

The CDR3 DNA reads TGTGCCAGCAGTCCACGACTAGCGGGGGGGGACAATGAGCAGTTCTTC. Residues: CASSPRLAGGDNEQFF. The rearrangement uses TRBV27 and TRBJ2-1, with 14 positions matching TRBD2. The germline V gene has CDR1 MNHEY and CDR2 SMNVEV (reference sequence). This CDR3 has 16 residues. Trimming took 5 bases from V and 5 from J; bases not matched to a gene: 5.

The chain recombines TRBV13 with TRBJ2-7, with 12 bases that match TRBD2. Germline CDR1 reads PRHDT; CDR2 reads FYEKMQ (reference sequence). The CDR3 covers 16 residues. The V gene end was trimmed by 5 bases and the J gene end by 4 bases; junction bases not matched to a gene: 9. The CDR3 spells CASSTETSGGRYEQYF. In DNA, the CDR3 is TGTGCCAGCAGCACAGAGACTAGCGGGGGACGTTACGAGCAGTACTTC. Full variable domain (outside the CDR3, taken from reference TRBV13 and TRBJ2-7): AAGVIQSPRHLIKEKRETATLKCYPIPRHDTVYWYQQGPGQDPQFLISFYEKMQSDKGSIPDRFSAQQFSDYHSELNMSSLELGDSALYFCASSTETSGGRYEQYFGPGTRLTVT.

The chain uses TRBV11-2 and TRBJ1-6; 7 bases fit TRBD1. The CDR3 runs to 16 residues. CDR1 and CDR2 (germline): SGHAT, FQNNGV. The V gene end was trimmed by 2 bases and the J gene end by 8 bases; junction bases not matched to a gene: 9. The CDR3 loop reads CASSLSRGGSYSPLHF. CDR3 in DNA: TGTGCCAGCAGCTTATCCCGAGGGGGCTCGTATTCACCCCTCCACTTT.

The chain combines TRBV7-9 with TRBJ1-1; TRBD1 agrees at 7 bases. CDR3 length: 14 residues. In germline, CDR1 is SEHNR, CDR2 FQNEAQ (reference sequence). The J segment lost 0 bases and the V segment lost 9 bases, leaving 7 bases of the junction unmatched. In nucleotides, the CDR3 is TGTGCCAGTACGAACGGGACAGTGAACACTGAAGCTTTCTTT. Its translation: CASTNGTVNTEAFF.

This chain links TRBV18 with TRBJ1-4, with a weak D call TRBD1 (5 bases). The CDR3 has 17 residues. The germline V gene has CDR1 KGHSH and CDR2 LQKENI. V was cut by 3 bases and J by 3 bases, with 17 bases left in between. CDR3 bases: TGTGCCAGCTCACCCGTCCTGGGGAGGGGAGCTAATGAAAAACTGTTTTTT. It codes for CASSPVLGRGANEKLFF.

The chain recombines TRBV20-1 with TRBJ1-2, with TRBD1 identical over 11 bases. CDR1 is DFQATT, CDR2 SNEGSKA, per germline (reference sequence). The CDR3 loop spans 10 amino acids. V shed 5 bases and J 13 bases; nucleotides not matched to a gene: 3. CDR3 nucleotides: TGCAGTGCTTCGGACAGGGGGCCCACCTTC. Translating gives CSASDRGPTF.

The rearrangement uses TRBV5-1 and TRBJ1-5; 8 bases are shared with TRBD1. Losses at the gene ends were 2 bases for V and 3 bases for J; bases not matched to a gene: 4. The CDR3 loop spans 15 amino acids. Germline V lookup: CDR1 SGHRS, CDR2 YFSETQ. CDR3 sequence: CASSFWTGINQPQHF. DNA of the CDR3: TGCGCCAGCAGCTTCTGGACAGGGATCAATCAGCCCCAGCATTTT.

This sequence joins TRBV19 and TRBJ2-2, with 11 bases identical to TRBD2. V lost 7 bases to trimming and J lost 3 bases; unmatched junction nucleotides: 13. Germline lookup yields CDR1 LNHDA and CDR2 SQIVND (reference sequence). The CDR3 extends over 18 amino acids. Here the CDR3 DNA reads TGTGCCAGTAATACTCTATATTTACTAGCGGGGGACACCGGGGAGCTGTTTTTT. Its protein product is CASNTLYLLAGDTGELFF. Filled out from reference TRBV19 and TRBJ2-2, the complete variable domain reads DGGITQSPKYLFRKEGQNVTLSCEQNLNHDAMYWYRQDPGQGLRLIYYSQIVNDFQKGDIAEGYSVSREKKESFPLTVTSAQKNPTAFYLCASNTLYLLAGDTGELFFGEGSRLTVL.

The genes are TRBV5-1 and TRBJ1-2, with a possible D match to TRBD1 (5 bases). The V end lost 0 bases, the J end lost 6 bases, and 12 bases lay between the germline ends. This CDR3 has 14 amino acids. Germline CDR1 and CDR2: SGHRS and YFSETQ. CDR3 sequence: CASSLALQTDGYTF. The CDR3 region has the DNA TGCGCCAGCAGCTTGGCCCTACAGACAGATGGCTACACCTTC.

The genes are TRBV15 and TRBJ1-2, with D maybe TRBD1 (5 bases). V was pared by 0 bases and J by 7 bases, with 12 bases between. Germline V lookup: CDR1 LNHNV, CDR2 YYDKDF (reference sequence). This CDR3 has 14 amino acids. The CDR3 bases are TGTGCCACCAGCAGAGATACGGGGGGTTCTGGCTACACCTTC. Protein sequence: CATSRDTGGSGYTF. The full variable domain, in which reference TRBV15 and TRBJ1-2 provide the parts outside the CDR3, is DAMVIQNPRYQVTQFGKPVTLSCSQTLNHNVMYWYQQKSSQAPKLLFHYYDKDFNNEADTPDNFQSRRPNTSFCFLDIRSPGLGDTAMYLCATSRDTGGSGYTFGSGTRLTVV.

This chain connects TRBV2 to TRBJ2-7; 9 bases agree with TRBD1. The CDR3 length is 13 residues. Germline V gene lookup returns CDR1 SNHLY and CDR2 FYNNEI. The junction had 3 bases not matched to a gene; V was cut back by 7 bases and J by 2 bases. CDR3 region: CASTWDRAYEQYF. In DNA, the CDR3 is TGTGCCAGCACTTGGGACAGGGCCTACGAGCAGTACTTC.

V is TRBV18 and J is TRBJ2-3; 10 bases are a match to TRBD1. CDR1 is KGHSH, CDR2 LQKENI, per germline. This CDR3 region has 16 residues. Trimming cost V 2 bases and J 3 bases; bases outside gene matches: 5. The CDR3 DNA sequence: TGTGCCAGCTCACCAGTTAGGACAGGGGGAACAGATACGCAGTATTTT. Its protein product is CASSPVRTGGTDTQYF.

CDR3 sequence (DNA): TGCGCCAGCAGCTTGCCGTCCACCGGGGAGCTGTTTTTT. Protein: CASSLPSTGELFF. The chain uses TRBV5-1 and TRBJ2-2, with D unresolved. Trimming removed 1 base at V and 4 bases at J, with 5 bases between. Germline V CDR1 and CDR2: SGHRS, YFSETQ. This CDR3 has 13 residues. Based on the CDR3 plus reference TRBV5-1 and TRBJ2-2, the full variable domain is KAGVTQTPRYLIKTRGQQVTLSCSPISGHRSVSWYQQTPGQGLQFLFEYFSETQRNKGNFPGRFSGRQFSNSRSEMNVSTLELGDSALYLCASSLPSTGELFFGEGSRLTVL.

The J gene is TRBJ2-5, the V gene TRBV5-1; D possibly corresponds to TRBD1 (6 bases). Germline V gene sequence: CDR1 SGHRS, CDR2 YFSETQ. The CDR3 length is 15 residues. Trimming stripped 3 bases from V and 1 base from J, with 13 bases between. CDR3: CASSSWTEAQETQYF. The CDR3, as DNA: TGCGCCAGCAGCTCCTGGACAGAAGCCCAAGAGACCCAGTACTTC.

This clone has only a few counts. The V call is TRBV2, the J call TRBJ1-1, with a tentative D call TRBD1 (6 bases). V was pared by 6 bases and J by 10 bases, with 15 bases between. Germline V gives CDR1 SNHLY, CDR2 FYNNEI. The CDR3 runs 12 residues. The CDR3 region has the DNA TGTGCCAGCAGCCATGACAGGTCTGCAGCTTTCTTT. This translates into CASSHDRSAAFF.

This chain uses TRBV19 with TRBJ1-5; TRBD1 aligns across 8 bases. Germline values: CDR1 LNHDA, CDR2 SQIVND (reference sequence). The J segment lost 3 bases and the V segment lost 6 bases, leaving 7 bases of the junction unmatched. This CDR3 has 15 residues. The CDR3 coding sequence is TGTGCCAGTAGCAGATTGGACAGGGACAATCAGCCCCAGCATTTT. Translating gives CASSRLDRDNQPQHF.

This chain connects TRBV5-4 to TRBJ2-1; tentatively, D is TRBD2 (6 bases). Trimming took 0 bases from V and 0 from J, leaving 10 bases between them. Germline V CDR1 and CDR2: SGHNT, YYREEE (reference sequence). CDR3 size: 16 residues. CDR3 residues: CASSLDWGVSYNEQFF. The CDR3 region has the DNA TGTGCCAGCAGCTTGGACTGGGGGGTCTCCTACAATGAGCAGTTCTTC.